These 24 T cell receptor beta chains were sequenced from one sample in a study of blood T cells in healthy people across ages. Next came a second PCR, run for about 6 to 12 cycles, which used a sample-barcoded 5' primer along with a J-beta primer mix. TCRdb re-derived calls from the 5' RACE reads in MiXCR, one entry per CDR3 protein. The sample has about 760,000 distinct CDR3 sequences; around 50% are singletons. The sample taken for sequencing was blood. The source is a man aged 35-49 years in good health.

This chain connects TRBV7-2 to TRBJ1-5, with unresolved D. Germline CDR1 and CDR2: SGHTA and FQGNSA. The CDR3 runs to 14 residues. Trimming removed 5 bases at V and 0 bases at J, with 8 bases between. The CDR3 sequence is CASSGGFSNQPQHF. In DNA, the CDR3 is TGTGCCAGCAGCGGCGGTTTTAGCAATCAGCCCCAGCATTTT.

A few counts support this clonotype. The chain has TRBV7-2 and TRBJ2-3, with D perhaps matching TRBD1 (6 bases). The V gene lost 1 base and the J gene lost 7 bases, with 27 bases spanning the gap. This CDR3 has 19 amino acids. Germline lookup yields CDR1 SGHTA and CDR2 FQGNSA. The CDR3 is CASSLDGFLVRRGSNTQYF. The CDR3 bases are TGTGCCAGCAGCTTAGATGGGTTCTTGGTTCGCAGGGGTTCTAATACGCAGTATTTT. Supplemented by reference TRBV7-2 and TRBJ2-3, the full variable domain reads GAGVSQSPSNKVTEKGKDVELRCDPISGHTALYWYRQSLGQGLEFLIYFQGNSAPDKSGLPSDRFSAERTGGSVSTLTIQRTQQEDSAVYLCASSLDGFLVRRGSNTQYFGPGTRLTVL.

The chain carries TRBV29-1 and TRBJ2-3, with D uncertain. The length of the CDR3 is 14 residues. Germline V lookup: CDR1 SQVTM, CDR2 ANQGSEA. V lost 4 bases and J 0 bases, leaving 11 bases between the germline ends. The chain's CDR3 is CSVGEITSTDTQYF. CDR3 sequence (DNA): TGCAGCGTTGGAGAGATAACTAGCACAGATACGCAGTATTTT.

This clonotype was observed a few times. The chain recombines TRBV28 with TRBJ2-1, with a possible D match to TRBD1 (5 bases). CDR1 is MDHEN and CDR2 is SYDVKM in the germline V gene. The CDR3 consists of 15 residues. Between the trimmed V and J ends, which lost 5 bases and 3 bases, there was a span of 14 bases. The CDR3: CASSPQGQVYNEQFF. The DNA of the CDR3 is TGTGCCAGCAGTCCCCAGGGCCAGGTCTACAATGAGCAGTTCTTC.

The chain carries TRBV2 and TRBJ2-5; weak D call: TRBD1 (5 bases). Trimming took 2 bases from V and 2 from J, leaving 9 bases between them. Germline V gene sequence: CDR1 SNHLY, CDR2 FYNNEI. CDR3 length: 14 residues. The CDR3: CASSEFKGQETQYF. The CDR3 nucleotides are TGTGCCAGCAGTGAATTTAAGGGGCAAGAGACCCAGTACTTC.

Ten or more counts support this clonotype. The chain couples TRBV4-2 to TRBJ2-5, with TRBD1 as a possible D gene (6 bases). The germline V and J ends were trimmed by 0 bases and 5 bases, with 13 bases remaining between them. The CDR3 contains 15 residues. Per germline, CDR1 LGHNA and CDR2 YNFKEQ. The CDR3, as DNA: TGTGCCAGCAGCCAAGAAATAAACAGGGAGGAGACCCAGTACTTC. It yields the protein CASSQEINREETQYF.

This sequence joins TRBV7-9 and TRBJ2-1; perhaps TRBD1 as D (6 bases). Trimming pared 3 bases from V and 4 bases from J, leaving 10 bases between. Per the germline V gene, CDR1 is SEHNR and CDR2 is FQNEAQ (reference sequence). The length of the CDR3 is 14 residues. The CDR3 here is CASSFPDRYNEQFF. In nucleotides, the CDR3 is TGTGCCAGCAGCTTCCCAGACAGGTACAATGAGCAGTTCTTC. The complete variable domain, with remaining parts taken from reference TRBV7-9 and TRBJ2-1, reads DTGVSQNPRHKITKRGQNVTFRCDPISEHNRLYWYRQTLGQGPEFLTYFQNEAQLEKSRLLSDRFSAERPKGSFSTLEIQRTEQGDSAMYLCASSFPDRYNEQFFGPGTRLTVL.

This clonotype was counted between two and nine times. V and J are TRBV27 and TRBJ1-2, with 9 bases that match TRBD1. The CDR3 covers 13 residues. Germline V gene data show CDR1 as MNHEY and CDR2 as SMNVEV (reference sequence). Trimming cost V 5 bases and J 5 bases; bases outside gene matches: 3. CDR3 in amino acids: CASSQQGAYGYTF. CDR3 DNA sequence: TGTGCCAGCAGTCAACAGGGGGCTTATGGCTACACCTTC.

This sequence joins TRBV10-3 and TRBJ1-5; 7 bases align to TRBD1. The trim removed 4 bases at V and 4 bases at J, leaving 10 bases unmatched. Germline V CDR1 and CDR2: ENHRY, SYGVKD. This CDR3 comprises 16 residues. Written as DNA, the CDR3 is TGTGCCATCAGTGCGGCAGGGGGTTTGGGAAATCAGCCCCAGCATTTT. Its protein is CAISAAGGLGNQPQHF.

The chain links TRBV5-1 to TRBJ2-3; D gene uncertain. Trimming removed 0 bases from V and 4 bases from J, with 9 bases in between. The CDR3 covers 14 residues. The germline CDR1 and CDR2 sequences are SGHRS and YFSETQ. For the CDR3, the DNA is TGCGCCAGCAGCTTGGCCGCCACTGCAGATACGCAGTATTTT. It translates to CASSLAATADTQYF.

The V call is TRBV5-1, the J call TRBJ2-1, with a weak D call TRBD2 (5 bases). Germline-derived CDR1 and CDR2 are SGHRS and YFSETQ. There are 14 residues in the CDR3. V was clipped by 7 bases and J by 0 bases, with 11 bases between them. The CDR3, as DNA: TGCGCCAGCCAAGCGGAGAGCTCCTACAATGAGCAGTTCTTC. Translating gives CASQAESSYNEQFF.

This chain joins TRBV30 and TRBJ2-3, with D tentatively TRBD1 (5 bases). This CDR3 comprises 13 residues. Germline V lookup: CDR1 GTSNPN, CDR2 SVGIG (reference sequence). V was shortened by 3 bases and J by 0 bases, with 7 bases between the two germline ends. The DNA for the CDR3 is TGTGCCTGGAGGGGGCCGAGCACAGATACGCAGTATTTT. The encoded protein is CAWRGPSTDTQYF.

This clonotype was observed a handful of times. This chain links TRBV10-3 with TRBJ2-6, with D uncertain. Germline assignment: CDR1 ENHRY and CDR2 SYGVKD. The CDR3 spans 18 residues. Trimming cost V 4 bases and J 0 bases, with 16 bases left between them. This CDR3 is CAISGILTETSGANVLTF. The CDR3 bases are TGTGCCATCAGTGGGATTTTAACAGAAACCTCTGGGGCCAACGTCCTGACTTTC.

This clonotype appeared a single time. The genes are TRBV11-3 and TRBJ2-7, with D perhaps matching TRBD2 (7 bases). TRBJ2-5 matches the DNA end more closely, so the J call is doubtful. Germline V gene sequence: CDR1 SGHNT, CDR2 YENEEA. This CDR3 comprises 14 residues. CDR3: CASTAGGPQETQYF. CDR3 nucleotides: TGTGCCAGCACGGCCGGGGGGCCCCAAGAGACCCAGTACTTC.

The CDR3 protein is CASSLIRVEGYTF. CDR3 coding DNA: TGTGCCAGCAGCTTAATAAGGGTTGAAGGCTACACCTTC. The chain employs TRBV7-2 and TRBJ1-2; D gene uncertain. This CDR3 comprises 13 residues. Per germline, CDR1 SGHTA and CDR2 FQGNSA. The germline V and J ends were trimmed by 2 bases and 8 bases, with 12 bases remaining between them.

The rearrangement joins TRBV13 to TRBJ2-4; possibly TRBD1 for D (6 bases). The DNA matches TRBJ2-7 better at its end, which makes the J call doubtful. CDR1 is PRHDT, CDR2 FYEKMQ, per germline (reference sequence). The CDR3 is 15 residues long. As DNA, the CDR3 is TGTGCCAGCAGCCCGGCCTGGCAGGGGAACTACGAGCAGTACTTC. Its protein product is CASSPAWQGNYEQYF.

This clonotype was observed a handful of times. V gene TRBV11-2 combines with J gene TRBJ2-3; D not certain. The CDR3 consists of 15 residues. The V and J ends lost 1 base and 6 bases respectively, with 14 bases between them. Germline loops: CDR1 SGHAT, CDR2 FQNNGV. The chain's CDR3 is CASSLVPVIGDTQYF. CDR3 DNA: TGTGCCAGCAGCTTAGTTCCCGTGATTGGGGATACGCAGTATTTT.

This clonotype has at least ten counts. CDR3 bases: TGTGCCAGCAGTCCCCAGGGGGCTGGCCAGCCCCAGCATTTT. This sequence encodes CASSPQGAGQPQHF. The rearrangement uses TRBV28 and TRBJ1-5; TRBD1 matches 8 bases. From germline, CDR1 is MDHEN and CDR2 SYDVKM. CDR3 length: 14 residues. J gave up 7 bases and V 5 bases, and 7 bases lay outside the gene matches.

The genes are TRBV9 and TRBJ1-5; perhaps TRBD1 as D (6 bases). Germline CDR1 SGDLS, CDR2 YYNGEE. The CDR3 contains 16 residues. V shed 3 bases and J shed 0 bases, with 13 bases lying between them. The CDR3, as DNA: TGTGCCAGCAGCGCCGGGGGGCCCTATAGCAATCAGCCCCAGCATTTT. It yields the protein CASSAGGPYSNQPQHF.

This clonotype showed up just a few times. The rearrangement uses TRBV12-3 or TRBV12-4 and TRBJ2-5; tentative D call: TRBD2 (6 bases). The CDR3 is 13 amino acids. The V and J ends lost 7 bases and 11 bases respectively, with 20 bases between them. CDR3 loop: CASTRTTPNEQYF. The CDR3 DNA reads TGTGCCAGCACCCGGACTACCCCCAATGAGCAGTACTTC.

This chain links TRBV5-5 with TRBJ2-5, with D tentatively TRBD2 (6 bases). CDR1 is SGHKS, CDR2 YYEKEE, per germline (reference sequence). The V and J ends lost 4 bases and 5 bases respectively, with 12 bases between them. The CDR3 covers 13 residues. CDR3 protein: CASSRAGRETQYF. In nucleotides, the CDR3 is TGTGCCAGCAGCAGGGCGGGGCGGGAGACCCAGTACTTC.

The chain carries TRBV11-2 and TRBJ1-4; D gene unclear. The germline V gene encodes CDR1 SGHAT and CDR2 FQNNGV. The CDR3 runs 15 residues. Trimming stripped 5 bases from V and 4 bases from J, with 14 bases between. The CDR3 nucleotides read TGTGCCAGCAGCCCTAACCGGGATTATAATGAAAAACTGTTTTTT. It yields the protein CASSPNRDYNEKLFF.

This clonotype was detected a few times. In DNA form, the CDR3 reads TGTGCCAGCAGCTTAGACAGGGGCGCCCTTAACTACAATGAGCAGTTCTTC. Amino acid sequence: CASSLDRGALNYNEQFF. The V and J genes are TRBV27 and TRBJ2-1; 8 bases fit TRBD1. Germline loops: CDR1 MNHEY, CDR2 SMNVEV (reference sequence). After removal of 6 bases from V and 3 bases from J, the junction contained 13 bases not matched to a gene. The CDR3 sequence is 17 residues long.

This clonotype was found a few times. V is TRBV7-8 and J is TRBJ2-7; no firm D call. Germline V CDR1 and CDR2: SGHVS, FQNEAQ. The CDR3 contains 18 residues. Between the trimmed V and J ends, which lost 2 bases and 1 base, there was a span of 21 bases. The CDR3, as DNA: TGTGCCAGCAGCTTATATCTGACTCCGGAAAACCCATCCTACGAGCAGTACTTC. Its protein is CASSLYLTPENPSYEQYF.